The next 3 T cell receptor beta chains were all read from a single sample in a study of human T cells and chemical hapten exposure. Time point of the sample: patch test 2, 6 weeks after DPC sensitization. Specified treatment: therapeutic diphenylcyclopropenone sensitization with weekly scalp DPC. TCRdb re-called the RACE reads through MiXCR, storing one row per CDR3 protein. The data hold some 350,000 distinct CDR3 sequences, with around 6% observed a single time. The sequences come from whole blood, collected in connection with sensitization to the hapten diphenylcyclopropenone (DPC). The source of these receptors is a woman between 18 and 29 years old with alopecia areata. Some clones in this sample may be carry-over from other donors' samples.

This clonotype has at least ten counts. The chain has TRBV15 and TRBJ1-5; D might be TRBD1 (5 bases). Germline CDR1 LNHNV, CDR2 YYDKDF (reference sequence). V lost 2 bases and J 3 bases, leaving 8 bases between the germline ends. This CDR3 spans 14 amino acids. CDR3 loop: CATSRQGSNQPQHF. The CDR3 DNA sequence: TGTGCCACCAGCAGACAGGGATCCAATCAGCCCCAGCATTTT.

This clonotype was seen a few times. The chain links TRBV6-6 to TRBJ1-2; TRBD1 is a possible D gene (5 bases). Trimming pared 5 bases from V and 2 bases from J, leaving 18 bases between. The CDR3 covers 16 residues. Germline values: CDR1 MNHNY, CDR2 SVGAGI (reference sequence). The chain's CDR3 is CASSGQGGRTNYGYTF. The CDR3, as DNA: TGTGCCAGCAGTGGGCAGGGAGGGAGGACCAACTATGGCTACACCTTC.

This chain links TRBV20-1 with TRBJ2-7; TRBD1 matches at 9 bases. The CDR3 extends over 13 amino acids. V lost 8 bases to trimming and J lost 3 bases; unmatched junction nucleotides: 8. From germline, CDR1 is DFQATT and CDR2 SNEGSKA (reference sequence). The CDR3 DNA is TGCAGTACCCAACCGGGACAGGGCTACGAGCAGTACTTC. It encodes CSTQPGQGYEQYF.